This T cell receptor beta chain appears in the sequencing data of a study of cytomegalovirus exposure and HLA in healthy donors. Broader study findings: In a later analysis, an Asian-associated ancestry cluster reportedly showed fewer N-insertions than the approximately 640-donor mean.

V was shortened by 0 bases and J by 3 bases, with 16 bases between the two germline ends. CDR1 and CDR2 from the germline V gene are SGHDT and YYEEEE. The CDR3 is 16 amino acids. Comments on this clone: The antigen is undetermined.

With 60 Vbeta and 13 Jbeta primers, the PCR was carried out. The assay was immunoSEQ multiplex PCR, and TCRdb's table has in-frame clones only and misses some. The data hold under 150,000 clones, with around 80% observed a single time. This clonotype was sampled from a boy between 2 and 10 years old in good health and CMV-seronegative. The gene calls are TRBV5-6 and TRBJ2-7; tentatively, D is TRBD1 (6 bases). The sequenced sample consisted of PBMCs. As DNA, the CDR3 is TGTGCCAGCAGCTTGGGGTTCAGGGGCTCTCACTACGAGCAGTACTTC. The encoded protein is CASSLGFRGSHYEQYF.